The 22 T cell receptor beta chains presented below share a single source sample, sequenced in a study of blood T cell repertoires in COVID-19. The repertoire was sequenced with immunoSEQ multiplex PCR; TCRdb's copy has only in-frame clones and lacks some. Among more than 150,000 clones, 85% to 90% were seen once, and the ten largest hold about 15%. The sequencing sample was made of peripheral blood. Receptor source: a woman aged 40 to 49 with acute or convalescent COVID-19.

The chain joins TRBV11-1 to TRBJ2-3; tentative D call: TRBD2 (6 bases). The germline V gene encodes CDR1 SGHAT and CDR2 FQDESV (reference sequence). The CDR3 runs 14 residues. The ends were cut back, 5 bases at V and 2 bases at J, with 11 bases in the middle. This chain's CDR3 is CASSVGLATDTQYF. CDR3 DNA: TGTGCCAGCAGCGTGGGACTGGCCACAGATACGCAGTATTTT.

Here the CDR3 DNA reads TGTGCCAGCAGCCAAGTCCCTAGCGGGGGTGCGAACACCGGGGAGCTGTTTTTT. Residues: CASSQVPSGGANTGELFF. The chain joins TRBV3-1 (or the pseudogene TRBV3-2) to TRBJ2-2; 10 nucleotides line up with TRBD2. CDR3 length equals 18 residues. CDR1 and CDR2 (germline): LGHDT, YNNKEL (reference sequence). V shed 1 base, J shed 0 bases, and the junction held 5 bases outside the gene matches.

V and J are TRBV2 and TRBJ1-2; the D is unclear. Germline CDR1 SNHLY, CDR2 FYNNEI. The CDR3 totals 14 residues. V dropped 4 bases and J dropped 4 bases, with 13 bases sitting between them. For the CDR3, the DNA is TGTGCCAGCAGTGGAGGTTCAAGTCTCTATGGCTACACCTTC. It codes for CASSGGSSLYGYTF. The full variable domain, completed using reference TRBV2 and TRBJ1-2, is EPEVTQTPSHQVTQMGQEVILRCVPISNHLYFYWYRQILGQKVEFLVSFYNNEISEKSEIFDDQFSVERPDGSNFTLKIRSTKLEDSAMYFCASSGGSSLYGYTFGSGTRLTVV.

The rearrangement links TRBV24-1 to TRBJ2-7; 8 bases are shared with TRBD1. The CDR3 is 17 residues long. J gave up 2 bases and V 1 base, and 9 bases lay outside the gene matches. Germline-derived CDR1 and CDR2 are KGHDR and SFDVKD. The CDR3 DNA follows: TGTGCCACCAGTGATTTCTATCGGTGGGACAGGACCTACGAGCAGTACTTC. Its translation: CATSDFYRWDRTYEQYF.

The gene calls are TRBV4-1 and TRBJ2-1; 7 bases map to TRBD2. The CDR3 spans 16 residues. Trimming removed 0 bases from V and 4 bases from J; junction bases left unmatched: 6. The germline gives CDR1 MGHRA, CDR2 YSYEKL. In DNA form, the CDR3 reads TGCGCCAGCAGCCAAGATAGCGGGCAACCTTACAATGAGCAGTTCTTC. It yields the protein CASSQDSGQPYNEQFF.

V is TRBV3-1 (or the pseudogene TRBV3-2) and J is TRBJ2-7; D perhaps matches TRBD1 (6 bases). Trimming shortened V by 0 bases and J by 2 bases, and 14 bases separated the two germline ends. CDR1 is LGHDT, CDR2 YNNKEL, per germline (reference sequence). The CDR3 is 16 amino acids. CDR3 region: CASSQDLPGVPYEQYF. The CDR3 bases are TGTGCCAGCAGCCAAGATTTGCCAGGGGTACCCTACGAGCAGTACTTC.

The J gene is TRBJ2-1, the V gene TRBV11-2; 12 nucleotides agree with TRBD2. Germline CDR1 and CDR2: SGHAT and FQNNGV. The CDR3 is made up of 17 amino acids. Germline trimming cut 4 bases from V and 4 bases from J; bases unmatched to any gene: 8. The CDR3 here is CASSSGAGLAGYNEQFF. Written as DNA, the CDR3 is TGTGCCAGCAGCTCCGGCGCGGGACTAGCGGGTTACAATGAGCAGTTCTTC.

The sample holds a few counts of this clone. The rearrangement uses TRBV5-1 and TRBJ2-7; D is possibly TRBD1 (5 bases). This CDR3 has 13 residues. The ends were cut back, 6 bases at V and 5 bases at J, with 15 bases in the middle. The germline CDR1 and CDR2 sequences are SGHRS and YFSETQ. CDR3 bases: TGCGCCAGCAACTCAGGGAAATCCCACGAGCAGTACTTC. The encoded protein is CASNSGKSHEQYF.

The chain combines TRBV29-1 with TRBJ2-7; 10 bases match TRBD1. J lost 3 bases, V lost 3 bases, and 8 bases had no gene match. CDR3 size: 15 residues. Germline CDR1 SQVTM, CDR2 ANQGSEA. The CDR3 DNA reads TGCAGCGTTGACAACCCGACAGGGGGCCTCTACGAGCAGTACTTC. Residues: CSVDNPTGGLYEQYF.

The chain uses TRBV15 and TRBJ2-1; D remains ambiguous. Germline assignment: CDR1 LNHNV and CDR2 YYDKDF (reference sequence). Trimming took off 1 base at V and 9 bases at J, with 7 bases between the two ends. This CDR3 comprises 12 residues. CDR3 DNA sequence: TGTGCCACCAGCAGAGTTCGCGGTGAGCAGTTCTTC. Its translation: CATSRVRGEQFF.

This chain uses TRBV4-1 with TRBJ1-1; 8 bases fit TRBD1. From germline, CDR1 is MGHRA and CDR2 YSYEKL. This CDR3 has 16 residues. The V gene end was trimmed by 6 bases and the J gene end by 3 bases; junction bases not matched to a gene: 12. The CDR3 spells CASSHAGGTGHTEAFF. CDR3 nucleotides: TGCGCCAGCAGTCACGCCGGCGGGACAGGACACACTGAAGCTTTCTTT.

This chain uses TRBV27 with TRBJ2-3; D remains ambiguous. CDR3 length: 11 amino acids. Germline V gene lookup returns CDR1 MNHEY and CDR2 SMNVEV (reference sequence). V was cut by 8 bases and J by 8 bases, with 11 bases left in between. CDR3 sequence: CASLGVVTQYF. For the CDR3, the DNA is TGTGCCAGCCTAGGAGTGGTTACGCAGTATTTT.

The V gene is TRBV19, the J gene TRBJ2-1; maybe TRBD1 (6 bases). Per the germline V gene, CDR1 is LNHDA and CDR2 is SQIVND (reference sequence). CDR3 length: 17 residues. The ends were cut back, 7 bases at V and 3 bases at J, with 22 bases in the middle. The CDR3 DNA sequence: TGTGCCAGTACCGAACAATACAGGGCATCGCTCTACAATGAGCAGTTCTTC. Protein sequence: CASTEQYRASLYNEQFF.

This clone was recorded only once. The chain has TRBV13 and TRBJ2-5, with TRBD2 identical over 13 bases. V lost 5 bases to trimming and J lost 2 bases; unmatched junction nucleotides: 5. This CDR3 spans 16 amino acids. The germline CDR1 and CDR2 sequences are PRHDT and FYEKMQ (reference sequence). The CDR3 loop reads CASSDQTSGGQETQYF. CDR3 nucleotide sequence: TGTGCCAGCAGCGACCAGACTAGCGGGGGGCAAGAGACCCAGTACTTC.

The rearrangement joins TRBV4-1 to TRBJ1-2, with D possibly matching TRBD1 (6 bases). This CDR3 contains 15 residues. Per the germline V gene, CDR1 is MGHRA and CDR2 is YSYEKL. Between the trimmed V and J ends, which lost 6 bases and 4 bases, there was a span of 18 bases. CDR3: CASSPGHSQSYGYTF. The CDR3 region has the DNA TGCGCCAGCAGTCCGGGACACTCCCAATCCTATGGCTACACCTTC.

The CDR3 is CASSLALSSYNEQFF. CDR3 DNA: TGTGCCAGCAGCTTGGCCTTGAGCTCCTACAATGAGCAGTTCTTC. V is TRBV5-4 and J is TRBJ2-1, with D unclear. V lost 0 bases, J lost 0 bases, and 7 bases lay in between. The CDR3 has 15 amino acids. CDR1 is SGHNT and CDR2 is YYREEE in the germline V gene (reference sequence).

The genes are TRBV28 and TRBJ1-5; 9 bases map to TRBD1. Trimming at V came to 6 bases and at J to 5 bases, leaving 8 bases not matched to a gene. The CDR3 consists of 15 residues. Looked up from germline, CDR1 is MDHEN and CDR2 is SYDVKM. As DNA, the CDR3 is TGTGCCAGCAGCGTGGACAGGGGTAGGTATCAGCCCCAGCATTTT. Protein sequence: CASSVDRGRYQPQHF.

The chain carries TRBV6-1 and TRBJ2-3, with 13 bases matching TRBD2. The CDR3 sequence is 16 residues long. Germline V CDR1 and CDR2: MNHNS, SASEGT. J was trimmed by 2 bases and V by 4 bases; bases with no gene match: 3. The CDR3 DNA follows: TGTGCCAGCAGTGGGGGACTAGCGGGACTCACAGATACGCAGTATTTT. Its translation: CASSGGLAGLTDTQYF.

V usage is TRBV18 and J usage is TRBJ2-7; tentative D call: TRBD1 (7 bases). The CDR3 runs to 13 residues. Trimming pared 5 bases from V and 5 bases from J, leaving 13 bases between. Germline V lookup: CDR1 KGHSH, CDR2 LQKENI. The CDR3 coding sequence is TGTGCCAGCTCAAACAGGGGAGGAGACGAGCAGTACTTC. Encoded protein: CASSNRGGDEQYF.

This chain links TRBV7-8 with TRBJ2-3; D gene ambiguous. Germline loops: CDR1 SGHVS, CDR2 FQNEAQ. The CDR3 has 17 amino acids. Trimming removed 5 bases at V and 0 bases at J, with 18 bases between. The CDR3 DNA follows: TGTGCCAGCAGCCCGGAGTGGAACGCGCCTAGCACAGATACGCAGTATTTT. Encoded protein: CASSPEWNAPSTDTQYF.

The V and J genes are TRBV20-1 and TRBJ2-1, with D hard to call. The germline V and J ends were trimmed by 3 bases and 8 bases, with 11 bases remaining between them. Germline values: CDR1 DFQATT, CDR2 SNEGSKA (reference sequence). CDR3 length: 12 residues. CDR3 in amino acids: CSASLLLDEQFF. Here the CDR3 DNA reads TGCAGTGCTAGTCTGTTGCTAGATGAGCAGTTCTTC.

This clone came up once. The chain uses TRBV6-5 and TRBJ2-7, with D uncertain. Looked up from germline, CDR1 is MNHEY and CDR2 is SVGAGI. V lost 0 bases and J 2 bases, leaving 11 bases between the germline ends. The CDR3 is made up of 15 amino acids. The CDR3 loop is CASSYSRDSPYEQYF. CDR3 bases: TGTGCCAGCAGTTACTCCCGAGATTCCCCCTACGAGCAGTACTTC.